This T cell receptor beta chain was documented in a study of regulatory T cells in long-lasting Graves disease. Study at large: Newly diagnosed Graves' patients had under 3 months of antithyroid drugs. The study, taken as a whole, reports: Persistent disease preferred TRBV28, TRBJ1-2 and TRBJ2-5; new disease, TRBV20-1 and TRBJ2-1.

The sample holds a few counts of this clonotype. What it binds is unknown. Trimming left V 1 base short and J 8 bases short, with 9 bases between. This CDR3 has 12 residues. Germline loops: CDR1 DFQATT, CDR2 SNEGSKA (reference sequence). Through Arm-PCR of CDR3 regions and iRepertoire HTBI primers, TCR beta libraries were built. TCRdb independently ran MiXCR on the multiplex PCR reads; one entry per CDR3 protein. This table has hundreds of thousands of distinct CDR3 sequences, about 16% appearing once. The time point is: newly diagnosed GD, antithyroid drugs for less than 3 months. Following extraction of RNA from PBMCs, that RNA was used to make the TCR library. The data were also submitted as part of a second study, on T cells in Graves' hyperthyroidism and ophthalmopathy. As that study records: Graves' hyperthyroidism showing no ophthalmopathy progression within 18 months was considered stable.

This TCR was sampled from a woman aged 35-60 years with Graves disease. The J gene is TRBJ2-4, the V gene TRBV20-1, with a possible D match to TRBD2 (6 bases). The starting material was peripheral blood mononuclear cells (PBMCs), obtained at new diagnosis, from a patient treated with antithyroid drugs. CDR3 sequence: CSARAPGDIQYF. The CDR3 DNA reads as TGCAGTGCTAGAGCCCCGGGGGACATTCAGTACTTC.